Shown below are 12 T cell receptor beta chains from a single sample sequenced in a study of T cell repertoires in cytomegalovirus infection. TCRdb reprocessed the reads with MiXCR, giving one entry per CDR3 protein. The table includes about 740,000 distinct CDR3 sequences, less than 40% detected once. The specimen was PBMCs. The origin of the receptors is a human donor in good health (CMV status not recorded). Some clones in this sample may be carry-over from other donors' samples.

The chain recombines TRBV28 with TRBJ2-1; 9 nucleotides line up with TRBD2. Trimming cost V 7 bases and J 6 bases; bases outside gene matches: 13. The length of the CDR3 is 16 residues. Germline CDR1 MDHEN, CDR2 SYDVKM. The CDR3 loop reads CASTKPGLAGPNEQFF. In nucleotides, the CDR3 is TGTGCCAGCACTAAACCAGGGCTAGCGGGACCCAATGAGCAGTTCTTC.

This rearrangement joins TRBV29-1 to TRBJ1-1, with a tentative D call TRBD1 (5 bases). V was pared by 3 bases and J by 0 bases, with 8 bases between. The CDR3 sequence is 13 residues long. Looked up from germline, CDR1 is SQVTM and CDR2 is ANQGSEA. The CDR3 DNA reads TGCAGCGTTGAGCAGGGCTTGAACACTGAAGCTTTCTTT. Protein sequence: CSVEQGLNTEAFF.

This clonotype was seen more than once but under ten times. This may stem from a read error, because a much larger clone lies one nucleotide away. The genes are TRBV28 and TRBJ2-1; weak D call: TRBD2 (6 bases). CDR3 length equals 15 residues. Per germline, CDR1 MDHEN and CDR2 SYDVKM. The CDR3 reads CASSRGLARYNEQLF. In nucleotides, the CDR3 is TGTGCCAGCAGTCGCGGGCTAGCGAGATACAATGAGCAGTTATTC.

The chain couples TRBV10-2 to TRBJ1-3; a weak D match, TRBD1 (5 bases). V lost 5 bases and J 0 bases, leaving 8 bases between the germline ends. Germline V gives CDR1 WSHSY, CDR2 SAAADI. This CDR3 region has 14 residues. The chain's CDR3 is CASSPTVSGNTIYF. The CDR3 bases are TGCGCCAGCAGTCCGACAGTCTCTGGAAACACCATATATTTT.

This clonotype was counted a few times. The chain employs TRBV28 and TRBJ1-1, with TRBD1 as a possible D gene (5 bases). The CDR3 runs to 15 residues. Trimming removed 6 bases from V and 2 bases from J, with 16 bases in between. Per the germline V gene, CDR1 is MDHEN and CDR2 is SYDVKM. The CDR3 is CASSRLRGGNTEAFF. The CDR3 DNA follows: TGTGCCAGCAGCCGCCTTCGTGGGGGTAACACTGAAGCTTTCTTT.

This clonotype showed up just a few times. The chain is built from TRBV29-1 and TRBJ1-1, with D possibly being TRBD1 (5 bases). Germline-derived CDR1 and CDR2 are SQVTM and ANQGSEA. The CDR3 consists of 13 residues. Trimming removed 7 bases at V and 8 bases at J, with 20 bases between. CDR3 in amino acids: CSAWGDGSTEAFF. The CDR3, as DNA: TGCAGCGCCTGGGGGGACGGATCAACCGAAGCTTTCTTT.

The chain has TRBV29-1 and TRBJ2-7; D is possibly TRBD1 (5 bases). V dropped 4 bases and J dropped 3 bases, with 13 bases sitting between them. Germline lookup yields CDR1 SQVTM and CDR2 ANQGSEA. CDR3 size: 13 residues. CDR3 in amino acids: CSVGGGRGYEQYF. The CDR3 coding sequence is TGCAGCGTTGGGGGTGGTAGGGGCTACGAGCAGTACTTC.

This clonotype has a handful of counts. V gene TRBV7-2 combines with J gene TRBJ2-3; 8 nucleotides match TRBD2. The CDR3 is 17 residues long. Germline lookup yields CDR1 SGHTA and CDR2 FQGNSA. With V trimmed by 1 base and J by 5 bases, 11 bases remained unmatched. CDR3 in DNA: TGTGCCAGCAGCTTAGTCTCGGGAGGGGGAGGGCGAGATACGCAGTATTTT. Its protein product is CASSLVSGGGGRDTQYF.

This clonotype was counted many times. The chain is built from TRBV7-2 and TRBJ1-6; TRBD1 might be the D (5 bases). Germline V gene lookup returns CDR1 SGHTA and CDR2 FQGNSA. This CDR3 is 15 amino acids long. Between the trimmed V and J ends, which lost 4 bases and 9 bases, there was a span of 16 bases. CDR3 bases: TGTGCCAGCAGCTCGCGACCGGGACTGGGTTCACCCCTCCACTTT. The encoded protein is CASSSRPGLGSPLHF.

This chain uses TRBV12-3 or TRBV12-4 with TRBJ1-1, with 8 bases fitting TRBD1. The CDR3 sequence is 16 residues long. The V segment lost 5 bases and the J segment 0 bases; nucleotides outside the gene matches: 8. In nucleotides, the CDR3 is TGTGCCAGCAGTCCCTGGGACAGGCAACTGAACACTGAAGCTTTCTTT. The encoded protein is CASSPWDRQLNTEAFF.

This chain joins TRBV15 and TRBJ2-7; unclear D gene. The CDR3 length is 13 residues. V lost 2 bases and J lost 4, with 9 bases in between. Germline CDR1 is LNHNV and CDR2 is YYDKDF (reference sequence). The CDR3 is CATSRRVSYEQYF. The CDR3 DNA follows: TGTGCCACCAGCAGAAGGGTCTCATACGAGCAGTACTTC.

This clonotype was observed at least ten times. J is TRBJ1-2 and V is TRBV7-2; TRBD1 aligns across 8 bases. This CDR3 comprises 14 residues. In germline, CDR1 is SGHTA, CDR2 FQGNSA. J was trimmed by 8 bases and V by 2 bases; bases with no gene match: 7. CDR3 region: CASSLSRTGKGYTF. Here the CDR3 DNA reads TGTGCCAGCAGCTTATCAAGGACAGGGAAAGGCTACACCTTC.